Presented here are 4 T cell receptor beta chains from one specimen sequenced in a study of T cell changes during pregnancy in multiple sclerosis. The protocol was immunoSEQ multiplex PCR, while the TCRdb copy is restricted to in-frame clones and leaves out a portion. Among about 77,000 clones, 89% were seen once, and the ten largest hold approximately 2%. Source: peripheral blood, taken before pregnancy. The receptor source for this set is a female donor with multiple sclerosis, enrolled in a pregnancy study.

The V and J genes are TRBV30 and TRBJ1-3; a weak D match, TRBD1 (5 bases). CDR1 and CDR2 (germline): GTSNPN, SVGIG (reference sequence). This CDR3 is built from 15 residues. V was clipped by 0 bases and J by 0 bases, with 9 bases between them. The CDR3 DNA follows: TGTGCCTGGAGTGTTGGAGGGACCTCTGGAAACACCATATATTTT. Translated, it gives CAWSVGGTSGNTIYF.

The chain has TRBV7-9 and TRBJ2-7, with a weak D call TRBD1 (6 bases). Trimming took off 8 bases at V and 2 bases at J, with 13 bases between the two ends. The CDR3 runs 13 residues. Germline CDR1 is SEHNR and CDR2 is FQNEAQ (reference sequence). Here the CDR3 reads CASGNRATYEQYF. For the CDR3, the DNA is TGTGCCAGCGGGAACAGGGCAACCTACGAGCAGTACTTC.

V and J are TRBV6-1 and TRBJ1-5; no clear D gene. V was pared by 2 bases and J by 6 bases, with 5 bases between. The CDR3 is 12 residues long. Germline values: CDR1 MNHNS, CDR2 SASEGT. Here the CDR3 reads CASSELGQPQHF. The CDR3, as DNA: TGTGCCAGCAGTGAACTAGGTCAGCCCCAGCATTTT.

V usage is TRBV28 and J usage is TRBJ2-7; possibly TRBD2 for D (6 bases). CDR1 MDHEN and CDR2 SYDVKM come from the germline V gene. V lost 3 bases, J lost 2 bases, and 8 bases lay in between. CDR3 length: 13 amino acids. CDR3 in DNA: TGTGCCAGCAGTTTCGGGGGACCCTACGAGCAGTACTTC. It yields the protein CASSFGGPYEQYF.